These T cell receptor beta chains were read from a single sample in a study of tumor and adjacent non-tumor tissue in lung cancer. TCRdb fed the multiplex PCR reads into MiXCR, producing one record per CDR3 protein. The sample shows more than 75,000 distinct CDR3 sequences, roughly 78% of them seen only once. Sequenced material: distant non-tumor lung tissue. The receptors were gathered from a man aged 60 to 75 with small cell lung cancer. Each CDR3 is given with its conserved first and last residue. D genes are given only for firm matches. Size is omitted from some rows. Given values are once, few, many or a class for expanded clones.

d_gene	v_gene	j_gene	len	abundance	CDR3aa	CDR3nt
TRBD2	TRBV6-2/TRBV6-3	TRBJ2-4	18	-	CASSYSALAGDNANIQNF	TGTGCCAGCAGTTATTCGGCACTAGCGGGAGATAACGCAAACATTCAGAACTTC
TRBD1	TRBV6-1	TRBJ2-3	14	-	CASGDRGNVDTQYF	TGTGCCAGCGGTGACAGGGGGAATGTGGATACGCAGTATTTT
-	TRBV6-6	TRBJ2-2	13	-	CPNRTSNTGELFF	TGTCCCAACAGGACGAGTAACACCGGGGAGCTGTTTTTT
-	TRBV20-1	TRBJ2-1	12	-	CRGGSSLGGQFF	TGTAGAGGGGGTAGCTCCCTGGGTGGGCAGTTCTTC
-	TRBV6-2/TRBV6-3	TRBJ2-1	15	-	CASTNLRGVQKEQFF	TGTGCCAGCACTAACCTTAGAGGAGTCCAAAAAGAGCAGTTCTTC
-	TRBV7-8	TRBJ2-1	13	medium-sized	CASSLDRMEEQFF	TGTGCCAGCAGCTTAGACCGTATGGAGGAGCAGTTCTTC
-	TRBV6-5	TRBJ2-3	16	-	CASSYGSGSRTSTQYF	TGTGCCAGCAGTTACGGGTCCGGTTCCCGCACAAGTACGCAGTATTTT
-	TRBV9	TRBJ2-7	15	few	CASSVDGSPGYEQYF	TGTGCCAGCAGCGTAGATGGCAGTCCGGGGTACGAGCAGTACTTC
-	TRBV29-1	TRBJ1-2	12	-	CSVDTAVQGYTF	TGCAGCGTTGATACGGCGGTTCAAGGCTACACCTTT
-	TRBV6-1	TRBJ1-1	17	medium-sized	CASSEVSGDMGNTEAFF	TGTGCCAGCAGTGAAGTATCCGGTGACATGGGGAACACTGAAGCTTTCTTT
-	TRBV7-8	TRBJ2-3	14	-	CGSSPDTSTDTQYF	TGTGGCAGCAGCCCCGACACATCCACAGATACACAGTATTTT
-	TRBV20-1	TRBJ2-1	12	-	CNGSQNSGEQFF	TGCAATGGTAGTCAAAATTCGGGGGAGCAGTTCTTC
TRBD2	TRBV6-2/TRBV6-3	TRBJ2-4	18	-	CVSSYSGLAGDNANIRYF	TGTGTCAGCAGTTATTCGGGACTAGCGGGAGATAACGCAAACATTCGGTACTTC
-	TRBV13	TRBJ1-6	17	-	CASSQNDGNSYDSPLHF	TGTGCCAGTAGCCAAAACGATGGAAACTCCTATGATTCACCCCTCCACTTT
TRBD2	TRBV4-2	TRBJ2-1	16	-	CASSQVSNGREFEQSF	TGTGCCAGCAGCCAAGTTTCCAACGGGAGGGAATTTGAGCAATCCTTC
-	TRBV5-4	TRBJ2-6	16	-	CASSLFGVPGANVLTF	TGTGCCAGCAGCTTGTTTGGAGTACCAGGGGCCAACGTCCTGACTTTC
-	TRBV11-2	TRBJ2-3	15	-	CASSLASGYTDTQYF	TGTGCCAGCAGCTTAGCGTCGGGGTATACAGATACGCAGTATTTT
-	TRBV7-9	TRBJ2-2	13	once	CASSPGGPGELLF	TGTGCCAGCAGCCCTGGCGGACCCGGGGAGCTGTTATTT
-	TRBV4-1	TRBJ2-2	15	-	CASSQDDSNVGELFF	TGCGCCAGCAGCCAAGACGACAGTAATGTCGGGGAGCTGTTTTTT
-	TRBV6-1	TRBJ2-6	16	once	CSSSEDTASGANVLTF	TGTTCCAGTAGTGAGGATACGGCTTCTGGGGCCAACGTCCTGACTTTC
-	TRBV29-1	TRBJ1-1	10	-	CSVSQEEAYF	TGCAGCGTTTCGCAAGAGGAAGCTTACTTT
-	TRBV29-1	TRBJ1-1	10	-	CSVATGEASF	TGCAGCGTTGCCACCGGTGAAGCTTCCTTC
-	TRBV12-3/TRBV12-4	TRBJ2-1	17	-	CASSPFRGAISYNEHFF	TGTGCCAGCAGTCCTTTCCGGGGGGCGATTTCCTACAATGAGCACTTCTTC
TRBD1	TRBV29-1	TRBJ1-2	13	-	CSVVTGALYGYTF	TGCAGCGTCGTGACAGGGGCATTATATGGCTACACCTTC
TRBD2	TRBV4-1	TRBJ2-1	15	-	CASSDAGASYNEQFF	TGTGCCAGCAGCGACGCGGGAGCATCCTACAATGAGCAGTTCTTC
TRBD1	TRBV6-5	TRBJ2-7	14	once	CASSSRQGVYEQYF	TGTGCCAGCAGTTCGAGACAGGGGGTTTACGAACAGTACTTC
-	TRBV6-5	TRBJ1-1	14	-	CATSYSNSNTEVFF	TGTGCCACCAGTTACAGCAACAGTAACACTGAAGTTTTCTTT
-	TRBV29-1	TRBJ2-7	13	-	CSVKGGTIYEKYF	TGCAGCGTTAAAGGCGGGACCATCTACGAGAAGTACTTC
-	TRBV7-8	TRBJ2-3	14	-	CASSLASSAVTQYF	TGTGCCAGCAGCTTAGCCTCCTCAGCAGTTACGCAGTATTTT
-	TRBV4-1	TRBJ1-4	16	-	CSSSRSSNSSNEKLFF	TGTTCCAGCAGCCGCTCGAGTAACAGTTCTAATGAAAAACTGTTTTTT
-	TRBV7-9	TRBJ2-6	15	-	CVSSLEVSGANVLTF	TGTGTCAGCAGCTTAGAAGTGTCTGGGGCCAACGTCCTGACTTTC
TRBD2	TRBV6-5	TRBJ2-1	17	-	CATSCSIWRLADNEQFF	TGTGCCACCAGTTGCTCGATCTGGCGACTAGCGGACAATGAGCAGTTCTTC
-	TRBV4-1	TRBJ2-7	15	few	CASSQGRAPGYEQYF	TGCGCCAGCAGCCAGGGCAGGGCCCCAGGCTATGAGCAGTACTTC
TRBD2	TRBV4-1	TRBJ2-1	15	-	CASSVGLAGNNEQFF	TGCGCCAGTAGTGTTGGACTAGCGGGAAACAATGAGCAGTTCTTC
-	TRBV5-5	TRBJ1-4	16	once	CASSWGLRRTNEKLYF	TGTGCTAGCAGCTGGGGCCTCCGACGGACTAATGAAAAACTGTATTTC
TRBD1	TRBV7-9	TRBJ1-1	15	-	CASSIGDRGYLEAFF	TGTGCCAGCAGCATAGGGGACAGGGGGTATCTCGAAGCTTTCTTT
-	TRBV20-1	TRBJ1-5	14	many	CSARPGQSNQPQHF	TGCAGTGCTAGACCGGGACAAAGTAATCAGCCCCAGCATTTT
-	TRBV20-1	TRBJ2-3	15	-	CRARGPLAGTDTQYF	TGCAGAGCTAGGGGACCCCTCGCGGGCACAGATACGCAGTATTTT
-	TRBV29-1	TRBJ1-3	14	once	CSIGIGSSGNTIYF	TGCAGCATTGGAATAGGGTCCTCTGGAAACACCATATATTTT
TRBD2	TRBV10-1	TRBJ2-1	15	-	CASSESAGARSEKFF	TGCGCCAGCAGTGAATCAGCGGGAGCAAGAAGTGAGAAGTTCTTC
-	TRBV4-1	TRBJ2-7	15	-	CASSQYIAGPYKQYF	TGCGCCAGCAGCCAATATATCGCGGGGCCGTACAAGCAGTACTTC